This T cell receptor beta chain was retrieved from a study of identical twins. General study points: Twins shared out-of-frame alpha sequences with excess low generation probability. In zero-insertion analyses, partial confounding could arise from invariant MAIT and iNKT cells.

V lost 3 bases, J lost 1 base, and 12 bases lay in between. The CDR3 covers 16 residues. TCRdb re-analysed the 5' RACE reads in MiXCR, keeping a single row per CDR3 protein. The repertoire holds under 1 million distinct CDR3 sequences, with approximately 13% as singletons. Points on this clonotype: Its target is unknown.

There were only healthy Caucasians among the donors. A further study also used this sample, focusing on yellow fever vaccine responses in identical twins.

The sequenced sample consisted of PBMCs. The V gene is TRBV12-3 or TRBV12-4, the J gene TRBJ1-4; tentative D call: TRBD1 (6 bases). The sequence came from a woman in her late teens or twenties in good health. CDR3 sequence: CASSFPQGLTNEKLFF. CDR3 sequence (DNA): TGTGCCAGCAGTTTTCCCCAGGGGCTAACTAATGAAAAACTGTTTTTT.